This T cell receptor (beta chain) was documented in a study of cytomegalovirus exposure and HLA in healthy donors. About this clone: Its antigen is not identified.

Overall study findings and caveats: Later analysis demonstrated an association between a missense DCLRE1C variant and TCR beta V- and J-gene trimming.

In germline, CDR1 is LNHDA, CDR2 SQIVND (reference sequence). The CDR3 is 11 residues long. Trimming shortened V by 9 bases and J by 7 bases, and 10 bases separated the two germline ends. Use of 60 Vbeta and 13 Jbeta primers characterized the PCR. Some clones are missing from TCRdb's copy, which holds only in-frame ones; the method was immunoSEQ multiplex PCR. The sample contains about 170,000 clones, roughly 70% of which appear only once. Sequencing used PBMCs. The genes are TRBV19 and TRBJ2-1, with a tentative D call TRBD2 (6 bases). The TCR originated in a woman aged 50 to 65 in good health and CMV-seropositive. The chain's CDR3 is CASRGGNEQFF. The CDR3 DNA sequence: TGTGCCAGCCGTGGGGGGAATGAGCAGTTCTTC.